The sequence of this TCR beta chain was determined in a study of sequential checkpoint blockade in melanoma. Study-wide background: Randomization was 1:1 between first-line nivolumab→ipilimumab and ipilimumab→nivolumab. Study results and caveats: Tumor T-cell fraction and clonality correlated with PD-L1 and CD8+ counts.

This clone was seen a handful of times. Its antigen is unknown. Per germline, CDR1 MDHEN and CDR2 SYDVKM. CDR3 length: 14 amino acids. The junction had 9 bases not matched to a gene; V was cut back by 5 bases and J by 7 bases. As for treatment: randomized to nivolumab then ipilimumab (arm A) or the reverse (arm B). Generated by immunoSEQ multiplex PCR, the TCRdb table keeps only in-frame clones and is missing some. The table lists around 10,000 clones, 20% to 30% of them singletons. The gene calls are TRBV28 and TRBJ1-2; 8 bases align to TRBD1. This sequence originates from a human donor with melanoma. The sequencing here drew on tumor tissue (inferred from file names), taken from a patient given nivolumab and ipilimumab in sequence. CDR3 coding DNA: TGTGCCAGCAGTCCCGGACAGGGACCGGGTGGCTACACCTTC. It is translated as CASSPGQGPGGYTF.